One sample yielded the 15 T cell receptor beta chains listed below, sequenced in a study of blood T cell repertoires in COVID-19. The protocol was immunoSEQ multiplex PCR, while the TCRdb copy is restricted to in-frame clones and leaves out a portion. The sample shows approximately 230,000 clones, around 80% of them seen only once. The sample was peripheral blood. The receptors here all came from a man older than 75 with acute or convalescent COVID-19.

This rearrangement joins TRBV5-1 to TRBJ2-7; the match to TRBD1 covers 9 bases. V lost 4 bases to trimming and J lost 10 bases; unmatched junction nucleotides: 6. The CDR3 spans 12 residues. CDR1 SGHRS and CDR2 YFSETQ come from the germline V gene. CDR3 in amino acids: CASSDTGGVQYF. CDR3 nucleotides: TGCGCCAGCAGCGACACAGGGGGCGTACAGTACTTC.

This clone turned up a few times. The J gene is TRBJ1-2, the V gene TRBV5-8; possibly TRBD1 for D (5 bases). Germline V gene data show CDR1 as SGHTS and CDR2 as YDEGEE. Trimming shortened V by 5 bases and J by 3 bases, and 17 bases separated the two germline ends. The CDR3 totals 15 residues. The CDR3 reads CASSKRREGYYGYTF. The CDR3 nucleotides are TGTGCCAGCAGTAAACGGCGGGAGGGGTACTATGGCTACACCTTC.

This clone was observed once. The chain joins TRBV10-1 to TRBJ2-7, with 7 positions matching TRBD1. Per the germline V gene, CDR1 is WNHNN and CDR2 is SYGVQD (reference sequence). The CDR3 is 11 amino acids. The V segment lost 8 bases and the J segment 4 bases; nucleotides outside the gene matches: 2. In DNA form, the CDR3 reads TGCGCCAGCCCGGGACAGTACGAGCAGTACTTC. This encodes CASPGQYEQYF.

The V gene is TRBV6-2 or TRBV6-3, the J gene TRBJ1-1; 9 nucleotides align to TRBD1. The CDR3 has 17 residues. Germline V lookup: CDR1 MNHEY, CDR2 SVGEGT. The V segment lost 3 bases and the J segment 4 bases; nucleotides outside the gene matches: 12. The CDR3 is CASSYQGTGKVGTEAFF. CDR3 DNA: TGTGCCAGCAGTTATCAGGGGACAGGGAAAGTAGGCACTGAAGCTTTCTTT.

This chain links TRBV28 with TRBJ1-2; the match to TRBD1 covers 10 bases. The CDR3 spans 16 residues. V lost 6 bases to trimming and J lost 6 bases; unmatched junction nucleotides: 13. CDR1 is MDHEN and CDR2 is SYDVKM in the germline V gene. CDR3: CASSPGTGVILDGYTF. Written as DNA, the CDR3 is TGTGCCAGCAGCCCCGGGACAGGGGTTATATTGGATGGCTACACCTTC.

J is TRBJ2-7 and V is TRBV13; TRBD2 aligns across 15 bases. The CDR3 runs 18 residues. CDR1 and CDR2 from the germline V gene are PRHDT and FYEKMQ (reference sequence). After removal of 5 bases from V and 2 bases from J, the junction contained 10 bases not matched to a gene. The chain's CDR3 is CASSPSRTSGGEAYEQYF. The CDR3 coding sequence is TGTGCCAGCAGCCCCTCTAGGACTAGCGGGGGGGAGGCCTACGAGCAGTACTTC. The complete variable domain, with remaining parts taken from reference TRBV13 and TRBJ2-7, reads AAGVIQSPRHLIKEKRETATLKCYPIPRHDTVYWYQQGPGQDPQFLISFYEKMQSDKGSIPDRFSAQQFSDYHSELNMSSLELGDSALYFCASSPSRTSGGEAYEQYFGPGTRLTVT.

This clone was detected many times. CDR3 amino acids: CASSIWAGDQPQHF. The CDR3 nucleotides read TGTGCCAGTAGTATTTGGGCAGGGGATCAGCCCCAGCATTTT. The chain couples TRBV19 to TRBJ1-5, with a weak D call TRBD1 (6 bases). Germline V CDR1 and CDR2: LNHDA, SQIVND (reference sequence). CDR3 size: 14 residues. The germline V and J ends were trimmed by 3 bases and 5 bases, with 11 bases remaining between them.

The genes are TRBV20-1 and TRBJ1-1; D is uncertain. The V gene's germline CDR1 is DFQATT and CDR2 SNEGSKA (reference sequence). CDR3 length equals 13 residues. The V gene lost 3 bases and the J gene lost 4 bases, with 12 bases spanning the gap. This chain's CDR3 is CSASRESSTEAFF. In nucleotides, the CDR3 is TGCAGTGCTAGTAGAGAGTCGAGCACTGAAGCTTTCTTT.

This clone was seen only once. The chain recombines TRBV30 with TRBJ1-1, with TRBD1 matching 9 bases. After removal of 5 bases from V and 6 bases from J, the junction contained 10 bases not matched to a gene. Germline V gene sequence: CDR1 GTSNPN, CDR2 SVGIG (reference sequence). The CDR3 is 14 residues long. The CDR3 loop is CAWGGSDRGPEAFF. The CDR3 DNA reads as TGTGCCTGGGGGGGTTCGGACAGGGGACCTGAAGCTTTCTTT.

The J gene is TRBJ2-2, the V gene TRBV5-1, with 9 bases aligning to TRBD1. Losses at the gene ends were 7 bases for V and 2 bases for J; bases not matched to a gene: 3. Germline CDR1 SGHRS, CDR2 YFSETQ. The CDR3 is made up of 14 amino acids. The CDR3 DNA follows: TGCGCCAGCGGGGGACAGGGCAACACCGGGGAGCTGTTTTTT. It specifies CASGGQGNTGELFF.

The chain has TRBV7-2 and TRBJ2-1; TRBD2 matches at 11 bases. V dropped 5 bases and J dropped 3; count of bases not matched to a gene: 6. The germline V gene has CDR1 SGHTA and CDR2 FQGNSA. The CDR3 is 16 residues long. CDR3 residues: CASSAELAGDYNEQFF. The CDR3 nucleotides are TGTGCCAGCAGCGCAGAACTAGCGGGGGACTACAATGAGCAGTTCTTC.

This clone has only a few counts. This sequence joins TRBV5-1 and TRBJ2-3; 7 positions match TRBD1. From germline, CDR1 is SGHRS and CDR2 YFSETQ. Trimming took 5 bases from V and 6 from J; bases not matched to a gene: 9. The CDR3 is 14 residues long. The CDR3 DNA is TGCGCCAGCAGAATCGGCAGGGGGTGGGATACGCAGTATTTT. It specifies CASRIGRGWDTQYF.

The gene calls are TRBV7-9 and TRBJ2-1; D might be TRBD2 (6 bases). This CDR3 is built from 16 residues. Trimming removed 5 bases at V and 6 bases at J, with 20 bases between. The germline V gene has CDR1 SEHNR and CDR2 FQNEAQ (reference sequence). The CDR3 spells CASSGTAARAFNEQFF. Here the CDR3 DNA reads TGTGCCAGCAGCGGGACTGCAGCCAGGGCCTTCAATGAGCAGTTCTTC.

The genes are TRBV7-6 and TRBJ1-3; no reliable D call. The CDR3 has 15 residues. Trimming shortened V by 5 bases and J by 4 bases, and 15 bases separated the two germline ends. Looked up from germline, CDR1 is SGHVS and CDR2 is FNYEAQ. The CDR3 bases are TGTGCCAGCAGCGCCCAGGAAGTGACGGGAAACACCATATATTTT. It yields the protein CASSAQEVTGNTIYF.

The chain recombines TRBV18 with TRBJ2-3, with 9 bases matching TRBD1. Germline V gene lookup returns CDR1 KGHSH and CDR2 LQKENI. V trimming: 2 bases; J trimming: 4 bases; junction bases outside the gene matches: 1. This CDR3 spans 14 amino acids. In DNA form, the CDR3 reads TGTGCCAGCTCACCAGACAGGGGGGCAGATACGCAGTATTTT. It yields the protein CASSPDRGADTQYF.